The rows below give T cell receptor beta chains drawn from one sample of a study of blood T cell repertoires in COVID-19. Assay: immunoSEQ multiplex PCR; the TCRdb copy retains only in-frame clones and omits some. The repertoire holds a few hundred thousand clones, with approximately 84% as singletons. Specimen: PBMCs or T cells enriched from blood (not recorded which). These receptor sequences come from a man aged 25-40 years who had recovered from COVID-19. The CDR3 runs from the conserved cysteine through the conserved F or W. D genes are given only for firm matches. Expanded clones are given a class, and other clones once, few, many or no size at all.

CDR3 DNA,CDR3 protein,clone size,V gene,J gene,D gene
TGTGCCAGCAGTGATTGGACAGGGGGTCCGATTGGTGAGCAGTTCTTC,CASSDWTGGPIGEQFF,once,TRBV6-4,TRBJ2-1,TRBD1
TGCGCCAGCAGCCAAGAGGGCAGGGGGTCAGCTTTCTTT,CASSQEGRGSAFF,-,TRBV4-1,TRBJ1-1,TRBD1
TGTGCCAGTAGTATTGACGGACAGCTCCATAATTCACCCCTCCACTTT,CASSIDGQLHNSPLHF,-,TRBV19,TRBJ1-6,-
TGTGCCAGCAGCCGCGAACAGGGACAGCGGGAAAAACTGTTTTTT,CASSREQGQREKLFF,-,TRBV14,TRBJ1-4,TRBD1
TGTGCCAGCAGCTCGGAGGGACAGGGCCATCAGCCCCAGCATTTT,CASSSEGQGHQPQHF,once,TRBV5-4,TRBJ1-5,TRBD1
TGTGCCACCAGTGATCCCGGTCGGGGGGAAGAGACCCAGTACTTC,CATSDPGRGEETQYF,-,TRBV24-1,TRBJ2-5,TRBD2
TGTGCCAGCAGTTTGCGACAGGGGCCGAACTCACCCCTCCACTTT,CASSLRQGPNSPLHF,-,TRBV28,TRBJ1-6,TRBD1
TGTGCCAGCAGCTTAGGCAGGGGGCCCACAGATACGCAGTATTTT,CASSLGRGPTDTQYF,-,TRBV11-2,TRBJ2-3,TRBD1
TGTGCCTCCCACAGCGGGGGCCAGGGCTATGGCTACACCTTC,CASHSGGQGYGYTF,-,TRBV30,TRBJ1-2,-
TGTGCCAGCAGTTTGCAGGGGAGGGACGAGCAGTACTTC,CASSLQGRDEQYF,-,TRBV27,TRBJ2-7,-
TGTGCCAGCAGCAACAGGGGGCAAGAGACCCAGTACTTC,CASSNRGQETQYF,-,TRBV21-1,TRBJ2-5,-
TGTGCCAGCAGCTTGGCAGGCCTAGCGGACCCCTACAATGAGCAGTTCTTC,CASSLAGLADPYNEQFF,-,TRBV5-4,TRBJ2-1,TRBD2
TGTGCCAGCAGCCAAGATTGGGCTAGCGGTGCCTACGAGCAGTACTTC,CASSQDWASGAYEQYF,-,TRBV3-1/TRBV3-2,TRBJ2-7,TRBD2
TGTGCCAGCCTGGGACAGGGAGGGGAGACCCAGTACTTC,CASLGQGGETQYF,-,TRBV28,TRBJ2-5,TRBD1
TGCGCCAGCAGCCCTCAGGGGGCCCACGAGCAGTACTTC,CASSPQGAHEQYF,-,TRBV5-1,TRBJ2-7,TRBD1
TGTGCCTGGAGTGTAGGGGTAGCGGGAGGAGAGACCCAGTACTTC,CAWSVGVAGGETQYF,-,TRBV30,TRBJ2-5,TRBD2
TGTGCCAGCAGCTTAGCAATGGCACCCGGGGAGCTGTTTTTT,CASSLAMAPGELFF,-,TRBV11-2,TRBJ2-2,-
TGTGCCAGCACTGTTGGGGGCGATGACTATGGCTACACCTTC,CASTVGGDDYGYTF,-,TRBV5-5,TRBJ1-2,-